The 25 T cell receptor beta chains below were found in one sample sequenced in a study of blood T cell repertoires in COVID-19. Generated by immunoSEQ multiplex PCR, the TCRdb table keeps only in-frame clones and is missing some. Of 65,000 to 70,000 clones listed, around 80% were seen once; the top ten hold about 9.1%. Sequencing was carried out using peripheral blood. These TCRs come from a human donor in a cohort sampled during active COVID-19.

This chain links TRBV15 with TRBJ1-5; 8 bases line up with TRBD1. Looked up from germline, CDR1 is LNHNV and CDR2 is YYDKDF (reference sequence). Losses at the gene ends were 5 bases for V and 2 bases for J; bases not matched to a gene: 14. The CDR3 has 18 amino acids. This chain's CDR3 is CATSGEIWTGSGNQPQHF. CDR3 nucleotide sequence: TGTGCCACCAGCGGCGAAATATGGACAGGGTCTGGCAATCAGCCCCAGCATTTT.

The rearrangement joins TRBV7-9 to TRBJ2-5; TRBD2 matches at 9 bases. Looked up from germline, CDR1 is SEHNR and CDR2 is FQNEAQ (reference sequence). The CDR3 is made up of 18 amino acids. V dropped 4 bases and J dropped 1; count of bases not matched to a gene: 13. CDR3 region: CASSSELSGRGPQETQYF. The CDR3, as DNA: TGTGCCAGCAGCTCAGAACTTAGCGGGAGAGGCCCCCAAGAGACCCAGTACTTC.

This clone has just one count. The CDR3 is CASSYDSQPQHF. The CDR3 DNA is TGTGCCAGCAGTTACGACAGTCAGCCCCAGCATTTT. This rearrangement joins TRBV6-6 to TRBJ1-5; possible D gene TRBD1, 5 bases. Trimming removed 2 bases at V and 6 bases at J, with 5 bases between. Germline lookup yields CDR1 MNHNY and CDR2 SVGAGI (reference sequence). This CDR3 is built from 12 residues.

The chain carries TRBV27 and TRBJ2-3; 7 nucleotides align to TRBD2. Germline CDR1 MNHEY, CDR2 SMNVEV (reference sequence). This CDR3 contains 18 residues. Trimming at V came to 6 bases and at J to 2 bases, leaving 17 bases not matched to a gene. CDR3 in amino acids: CASSRLLATGGTTDTQYF. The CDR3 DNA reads TGTGCCAGCAGCAGACTTCTAGCGACGGGAGGAACCACAGATACGCAGTATTTT.

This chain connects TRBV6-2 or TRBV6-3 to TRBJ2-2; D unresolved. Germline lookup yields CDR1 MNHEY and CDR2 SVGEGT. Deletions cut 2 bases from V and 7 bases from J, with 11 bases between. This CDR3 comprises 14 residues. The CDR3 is CASSYGLLHGELFF. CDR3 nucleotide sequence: TGTGCCAGCAGTTACGGGCTGTTGCACGGGGAGCTGTTTTTT.

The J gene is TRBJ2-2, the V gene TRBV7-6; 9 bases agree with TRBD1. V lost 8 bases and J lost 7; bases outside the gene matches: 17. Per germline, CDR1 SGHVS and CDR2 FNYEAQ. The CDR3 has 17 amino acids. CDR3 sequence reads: CASRDTRRQGVGGELFF. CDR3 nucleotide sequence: TGTGCCAGCCGCGATACCCGTCGACAGGGGGTTGGCGGGGAGCTGTTTTTT. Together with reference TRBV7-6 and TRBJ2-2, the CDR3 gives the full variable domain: GAGVSQSPRYKVTKRGQDVALRCDPISGHVSLYWYRQALGQGPEFLTYFNYEAQQDKSGLPNDRFSAERPEGSISTLTIQRTEQRDSAMYRCASRDTRRQGVGGELFFGEGSRLTVL.

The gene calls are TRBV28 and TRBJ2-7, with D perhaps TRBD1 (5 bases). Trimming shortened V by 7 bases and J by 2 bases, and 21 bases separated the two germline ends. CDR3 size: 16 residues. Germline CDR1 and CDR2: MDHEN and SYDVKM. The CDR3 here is CASTKTEINLAYEQYF. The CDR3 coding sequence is TGTGCCAGCACAAAGACAGAAATCAACTTAGCCTACGAGCAGTACTTC.

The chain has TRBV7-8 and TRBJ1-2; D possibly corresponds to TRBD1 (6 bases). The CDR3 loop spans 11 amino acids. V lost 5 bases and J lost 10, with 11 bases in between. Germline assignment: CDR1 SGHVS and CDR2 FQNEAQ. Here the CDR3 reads CASSPGVSYTF. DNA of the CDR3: TGTGCCAGCAGCCCAGGGGTTTCCTACACCTTC.

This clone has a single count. The CDR3 is CASSLMSGSEQYF. The CDR3 DNA is TGTGCCAGCAGCTTAATGTCCGGGAGCGAGCAGTACTTC. V and J are TRBV7-3 and TRBJ2-7; tentatively, D is TRBD2 (6 bases). Germline lookup yields CDR1 SGHTA and CDR2 FQGTGA. The CDR3 totals 13 residues. V dropped 1 base and J dropped 6 bases, with 10 bases sitting between them.

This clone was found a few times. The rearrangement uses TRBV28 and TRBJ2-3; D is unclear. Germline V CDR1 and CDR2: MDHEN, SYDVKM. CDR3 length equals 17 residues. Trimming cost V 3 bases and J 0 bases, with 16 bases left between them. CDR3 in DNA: TGTGCCAGCAGTTTGCCCCTCAGGATTTCTAGCACAGATACGCAGTATTTT. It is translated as CASSLPLRISSTDTQYF.

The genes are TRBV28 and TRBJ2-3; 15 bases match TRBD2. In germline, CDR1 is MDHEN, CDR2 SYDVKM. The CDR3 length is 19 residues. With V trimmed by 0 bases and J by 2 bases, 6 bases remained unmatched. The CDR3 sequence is CASSLWPGLAGGTTDTQYF. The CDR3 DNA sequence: TGTGCCAGCAGTTTATGGCCAGGACTAGCGGGGGGGACCACAGATACGCAGTATTTT.

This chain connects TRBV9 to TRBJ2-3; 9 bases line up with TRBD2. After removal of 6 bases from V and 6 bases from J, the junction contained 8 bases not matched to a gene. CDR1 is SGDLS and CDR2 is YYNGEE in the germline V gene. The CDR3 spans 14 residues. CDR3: CASTAGGPSDTQYF. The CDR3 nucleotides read TGTGCCAGCACAGCGGGAGGACCTTCGGATACGCAGTATTTT.

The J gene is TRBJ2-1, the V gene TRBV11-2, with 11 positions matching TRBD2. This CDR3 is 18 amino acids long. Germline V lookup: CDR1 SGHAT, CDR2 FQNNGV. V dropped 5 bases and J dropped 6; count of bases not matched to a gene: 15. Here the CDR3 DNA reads TGTGCCAGCAGCCCCGGGACTAGCGGTCCCCAAAGGGGCAATGAGCAGTTCTTC. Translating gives CASSPGTSGPQRGNEQFF. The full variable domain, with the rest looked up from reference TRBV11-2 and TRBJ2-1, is EAGVAQSPRYKIIEKRQSVAFWCNPISGHATLYWYQQILGQGPKLLIQFQNNGVVDDSQLPKDRFSAERLKGVDSTLKIQPAKLEDSAVYLCASSPGTSGPQRGNEQFFGPGTRLTVL.

The CDR3 nucleotides are TGTGCCAGCAGCTTAGGGGCAGGGTCCGTTTTGGAGACCCAGTACTTC. This sequence encodes CASSLGAGSVLETQYF. This rearrangement joins TRBV7-2 to TRBJ2-5, with D maybe TRBD1 (5 bases). The V end lost 1 base, the J end lost 5 bases, and 17 bases lay between the germline ends. Germline assignment: CDR1 SGHTA and CDR2 FQGNSA. The CDR3 totals 16 residues.

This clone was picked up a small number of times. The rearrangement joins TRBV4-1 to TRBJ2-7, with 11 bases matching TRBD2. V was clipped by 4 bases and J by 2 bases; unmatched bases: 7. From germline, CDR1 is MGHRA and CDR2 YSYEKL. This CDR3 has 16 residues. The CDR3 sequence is CASSRLSTSGTYEQYF. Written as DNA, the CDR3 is TGCGCCAGCAGCCGCCTGTCGACTAGCGGGACCTACGAGCAGTACTTC.

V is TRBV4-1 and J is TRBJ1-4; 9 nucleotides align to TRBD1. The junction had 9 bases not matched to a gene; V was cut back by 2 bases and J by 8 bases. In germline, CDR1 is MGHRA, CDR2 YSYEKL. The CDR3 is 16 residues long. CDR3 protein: CASSQKQQGAREKLFF. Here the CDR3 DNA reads TGCGCCAGCAGCCAAAAACAACAGGGGGCAAGGGAAAAACTGTTTTTT.

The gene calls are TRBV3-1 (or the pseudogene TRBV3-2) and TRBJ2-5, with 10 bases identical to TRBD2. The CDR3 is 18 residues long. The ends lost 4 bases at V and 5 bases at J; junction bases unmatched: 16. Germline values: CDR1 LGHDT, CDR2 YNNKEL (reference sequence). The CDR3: CASSPTGEREGLHETQYF. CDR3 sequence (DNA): TGTGCCAGCAGCCCGACTGGGGAGCGGGAGGGCCTACATGAGACCCAGTACTTC.

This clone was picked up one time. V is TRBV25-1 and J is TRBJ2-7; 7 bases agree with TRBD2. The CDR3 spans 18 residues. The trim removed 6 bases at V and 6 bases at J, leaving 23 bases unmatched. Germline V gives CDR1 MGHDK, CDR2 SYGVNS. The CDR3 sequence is CASSGGREGELSRIEQYF. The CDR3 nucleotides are TGTGCCAGCAGCGGCGGCAGGGAGGGTGAGCTTTCTCGAATCGAGCAGTACTTC.

CDR3 region: CASSQDFRAGAEAFF. The CDR3 DNA reads as TGTGCCAGCAGCCAAGATTTCCGGGCCGGGGCTGAAGCTTTCTTT. This chain connects TRBV14 to TRBJ1-1; no clear D gene. From germline, CDR1 is SGHDN and CDR2 FVKESK. The V end was cut by 0 bases, the J end by 6 bases, with 14 bases between. CDR3 length: 15 residues.

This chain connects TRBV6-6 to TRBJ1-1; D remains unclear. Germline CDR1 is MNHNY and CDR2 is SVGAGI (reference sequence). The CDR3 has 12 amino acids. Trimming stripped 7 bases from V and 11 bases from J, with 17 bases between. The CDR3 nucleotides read TGTGCCAGCATCGAGGGAGGGATCGAGGCTTTCTTT. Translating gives CASIEGGIEAFF.

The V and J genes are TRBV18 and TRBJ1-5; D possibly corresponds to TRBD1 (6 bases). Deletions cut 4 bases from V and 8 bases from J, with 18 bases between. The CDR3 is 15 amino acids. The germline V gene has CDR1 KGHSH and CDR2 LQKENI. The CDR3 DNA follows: TGTGCCAGCTCACAGGGGGTACCTGCCGGAGAGCCCCAGCATTTT. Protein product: CASSQGVPAGEPQHF.

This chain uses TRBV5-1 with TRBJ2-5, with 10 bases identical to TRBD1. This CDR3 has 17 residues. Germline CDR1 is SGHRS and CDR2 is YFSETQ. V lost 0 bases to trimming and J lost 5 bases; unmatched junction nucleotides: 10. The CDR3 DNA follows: TGCGCCAGCAGCTTGGGTATCGGGACAGGGGTTATGGAGACCCAGTACTTC. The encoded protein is CASSLGIGTGVMETQYF. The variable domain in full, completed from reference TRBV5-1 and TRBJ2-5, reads KAGVTQTPRYLIKTRGQQVTLSCSPISGHRSVSWYQQTPGQGLQFLFEYFSETQRNKGNFPGRFSGRQFSNSRSEMNVSTLELGDSALYLCASSLGIGTGVMETQYFGPGTRLLVL.

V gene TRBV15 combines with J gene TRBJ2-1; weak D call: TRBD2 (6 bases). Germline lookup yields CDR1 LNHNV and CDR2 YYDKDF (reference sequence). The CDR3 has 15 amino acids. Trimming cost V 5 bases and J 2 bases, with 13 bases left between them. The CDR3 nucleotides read TGTGCCACCAGCGCCCGGATAGCGGCCTACAATGAGCAGTTCTTC. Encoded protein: CATSARIAAYNEQFF.

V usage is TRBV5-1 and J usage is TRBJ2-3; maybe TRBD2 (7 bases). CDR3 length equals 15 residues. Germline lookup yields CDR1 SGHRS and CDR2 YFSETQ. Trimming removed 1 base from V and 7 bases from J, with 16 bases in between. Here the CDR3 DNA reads TGCGCCAGCAGCTTGCACGGGGGGCGCGGGAATACGCAGTATTTT. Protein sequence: CASSLHGGRGNTQYF. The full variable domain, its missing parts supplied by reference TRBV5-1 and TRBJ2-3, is KAGVTQTPRYLIKTRGQQVTLSCSPISGHRSVSWYQQTPGQGLQFLFEYFSETQRNKGNFPGRFSGRQFSNSRSEMNVSTLELGDSALYLCASSLHGGRGNTQYFGPGTRLTVL.

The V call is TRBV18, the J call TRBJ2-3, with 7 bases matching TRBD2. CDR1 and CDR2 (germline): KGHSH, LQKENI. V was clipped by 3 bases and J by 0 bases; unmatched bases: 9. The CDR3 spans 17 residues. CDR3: CASSPPGLLSSTDTQYF. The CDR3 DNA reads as TGTGCCAGCTCACCTCCGGGACTACTCTCCAGCACAGATACGCAGTATTTT.